This T cell receptor (beta chain) appears in the sequencing data of a study of cytomegalovirus exposure and HLA in healthy donors. The CDR3 totals 21 residues. Germline values: CDR1 MGHRA, CDR2 YSYEKL. V was trimmed by 1 base and J by 5 bases, leaving 30 bases between them. Overall study findings and caveats: Reports showed the classifier diagnosing cytomegalovirus status with high specificity and sensitivity. For most TCR sequences rarity was the rule, although some public TCRs occurred in many donors.

In regard to this clone: Antigen: not known.

From the 120-subject validation cohort, which was separate from the roughly 700-subject first cohort, the donors were drawn. Data came from immunoSEQ multiplex PCR; TCRdb stores just in-frame clones and leaves some out. The sample contains roughly 330,000 clones, 87% of which appear only once. The sequencing input was PBMCs. The TCR originated in a woman in her twenties or thirties in good health and CMV-seropositive. The V gene is TRBV4-1, the J gene TRBJ1-5; possibly TRBD1 for D (5 bases). The CDR3 region is CASSQVLLKVLVSEGDQPQHF. CDR3 bases: TGCGCCAGCAGCCAAGTTCTGCTAAAAGTCCTCGTCTCGGAAGGGGATCAGCCCCAGCATTTT.